The rows below give T cell receptor beta chains drawn from one sample of a study of sequential checkpoint blockade in melanoma. Sequenced by immunoSEQ multiplex PCR; TCRdb stores in-frame clones only, minus some. Among 7,000 or so clones listed, 78% were seen once. The sample in question was CD8+ T cells sorted from blood (inferred from file names), obtained from a patient given nivolumab and ipilimumab in sequence. The source is a human donor with melanoma. The CDR3 runs from the conserved cysteine through the conserved F or W. D genes are given only for firm matches. Clone size is stated in some rows and not others, as once, few, many or a class when expanded.

>TRBV21-1|-|TRBJ1-3|-
CASSGGLVQHARNTIYF
TGTGCCAGCAGCGGAGGATTAGTACAACACGCACGAAACACCATATATTTT
>TRBV27|-|TRBJ1-6|TRBD1
CASSLSDRSAPLHF
TGTGCCAGCAGTTTATCGGACAGGTCGGCACCCCTCCACTTT
>TRBV28|-|TRBJ2-1|-
CASRRQNEQFF
TGTGCCAGCAGACGACAAAATGAGCAGTTCTTC
>TRBV5-4|once|TRBJ2-3|TRBD2
CASKLAGGSADTQYF
TGTGCCAGCAAACTAGCGGGAGGTTCGGCAGATACGCAGTATTTT
>TRBV5-6|-|TRBJ2-1|-
CASSYGNNYNEQFF
TGTGCCAGCAGCTACGGGAACAATTACAATGAGCAGTTCTTC
>TRBV11-3|-|TRBJ2-4|-
CASSLGGRSEQYF
TGTGCCAGCAGCTTAGGAGGCCGTTCAGAACAGTACTTC
>TRBV19|-|TRBJ2-5|TRBD2
CASSIAAGGPLKQYF
TGTGCCAGTAGTATAGCAGCGGGAGGGCCCCTCAAGCAGTACTTC
>TRBV27|-|TRBJ2-1|TRBD2
CASSFTSGAYNEQFF
TGTGCCAGCAGTTTTACTAGCGGGGCCTACAATGAGCAGTTCTTC
>TRBV7-2|-|TRBJ2-1|TRBD2
CASSLYRSGRDYNEQFF
TGTGCCAGCAGCCTTTATCGGAGCGGGAGGGACTACAATGAGCAGTTCTTC
>TRBV29-1|-|TRBJ2-1|TRBD1
CSVEDASGGSRGLRENEQFF
TGCAGCGTTGAAGACGCATCGGGCGGTTCCAGGGGGCTTCGGGAGAATGAGCAGTTCTTC
>TRBV28|-|TRBJ2-7|TRBD2
CASRGTSSYEQYF
TGTGCCAGCAGAGGGACTAGTTCCTACGAGCAGTACTTC
>TRBV7-3|-|TRBJ2-3|TRBD1
CASSPGTGTHTQYF
TGTGCCAGCAGCCCCGGGACAGGGACCCATACGCAGTATTTT
>TRBV4-1|few|TRBJ2-7|TRBD1
CASSREDRVYEQYF
TGCGCCAGCAGCCGAGAGGACAGGGTTTACGAGCAGTACTTC
>TRBV27|-|TRBJ2-3|-
CASSFAAASTDTQYF
TGTGCCAGCAGTTTCGCGGCTGCTAGCACAGATACGCAGTATTTT
>TRBV7-9|once|TRBJ1-1|-
CASSTGGGLEAFF
TGTGCCAGCAGCACCGGGGGGGGTCTTGAAGCTTTCTTT
>TRBV7-4|-|TRBJ1-5|-
CASSIGQKEQPQHF
TGTGCCAGCAGCATTGGACAGAAAGAACAGCCCCAGCATTTT
>TRBV19|-|TRBJ1-2|TRBD1
CASSLGSTTGDGYTF
TGTGCCAGTAGCCTCGGATCCACTACAGGGGATGGCTACACCTTC
>TRBV27|-|TRBJ1-6|TRBD1
CASSLSGTGYKALHF
TGTGCCAGCAGTTTATCTGGGACAGGCTATAAGGCCCTCCACTTT
>TRBV7-6|-|TRBJ2-5|-
CASGSRVAYF
TGTGCCAGCGGATCCCGGGTGGCGTACTTC
>TRBV11-2|-|TRBJ2-2|-
CASSLSPRVDDTGELFF
TGTGCCAGCAGCTTATCCCCCAGGGTCGATGACACCGGGGAGCTGTTTTTT
>TRBV27|-|TRBJ2-1|TRBD2
CASSLLAGVYNEQFF
TGTGCCAGCAGTTTACTAGCGGGAGTTTACAATGAGCAGTTCTTC
>TRBV15|-|TRBJ1-1|TRBD1
CATSRTTGIITEAFF
TGTGCCACCAGCAGAACGACAGGGATTATCACTGAAGCTTTCTTT
>TRBV28|-|TRBJ2-7|TRBD1
CASSPRQGFENEQYF
TGTGCCAGCAGTCCGAGACAGGGTTTTGAAAACGAGCAGTACTTC
>TRBV19|-|TRBJ2-7|TRBD1
CASSIGTGGYEQYF
TGTGCCAGTAGTATTGGGACAGGGGGCTACGAGCAGTACTTC
>TRBV5-6|-|TRBJ2-2|TRBD1
CASSLGQGVDTGELFF
TGTGCCAGCAGCTTGGGTCAGGGGGTCGACACCGGGGAGCTGTTTTTT
>TRBV4-2|-|TRBJ2-1|TRBD2
CASSQASGSLEQFF
TGTGCCAGCAGCCAAGCTAGCGGGAGCTTGGAGCAGTTCTTC
>TRBV4-1|-|TRBJ1-5|-
CASSQDAGSNQPQHF
TGCGCCAGCAGCCAAGACGCGGGTAGCAATCAGCCCCAGCATTTT
>TRBV27|-|TRBJ1-5|TRBD1
CASTAGGSNQPQHF
TGTGCCAGCACCGCAGGGGGAAGCAATCAGCCCCAGCATTTT
>TRBV4-1|-|TRBJ1-2|-
CASSQGWGGYGYTF
TGCGCCAGCAGCCAAGGGTGGGGCGGTTATGGCTACACCTTC
>TRBV9|-|TRBJ2-7|TRBD2
CASSVGTSGFDEQYF
TGTGCCAGCAGCGTGGGGACTAGCGGGTTCGACGAGCAGTACTTC
>TRBV27|-|TRBJ2-1|TRBD2
CASSPLVAGGYNEQFF
TGTGCCAGCAGTCCCCTGGTAGCGGGAGGCTACAATGAGCAGTTCTTC
>TRBV14|-|TRBJ2-6|-
CASSQEAHRPFSGANVLTF
TGTGCCAGCAGCCAAGAAGCTCACAGACCCTTCTCTGGGGCCAACGTCCTGACTTTC
>TRBV11-3|-|TRBJ2-1|-
CASSLALASEQFF
TGTGCCAGCAGCCTAGCGCTGGCCAGTGAGCAGTTCTTC
>TRBV2|hyperexpanded|TRBJ2-1|TRBD2
CASRTSGRVGEQFF
TGTGCCAGCAGGACTAGCGGGAGAGTGGGTGAGCAGTTCTTC
>TRBV7-2|-|TRBJ2-7|TRBD2
CASSPGPYGRAEQYF
TGTGCCAGCAGCCCCGGGCCTTACGGGAGGGCCGAGCAGTACTTC
>TRBV27|-|TRBJ2-2|-
CASTFVARLNTGELFF
TGTGCCAGCACTTTTGTAGCGAGGCTTAACACCGGGGAGCTGTTTTTT
>TRBV6-5|-|TRBJ2-7|TRBD1
CASSAGTGSYEQYF
TGTGCCAGCAGTGCCGGGACAGGGAGTTACGAGCAGTACTTC
>TRBV7-9|-|TRBJ2-1|TRBD2
CASSPRGWTSFDEQFF
TGTGCCAGCAGCCCGAGGGGCTGGACTAGCTTCGATGAGCAGTTCTTC
>TRBV28|-|TRBJ1-6|TRBD1
CASGDRRNSPLHF
TGTGCCAGCGGGGACAGGCGAAATTCACCCCTCCACTTT
>TRBV6-1|-|TRBJ1-5|-
CASRRTSGGQPQHF
TGTGCCAGCAGGAGAACCTCGGGGGGCCAGCCCCAGCATTTT
>TRBV7-2|-|TRBJ2-7|TRBD2
CASSLSAGGPYEQYF
TGTGCCAGCAGCTTATCGGCGGGAGGGCCCTACGAGCAGTACTTC
>TRBV27|-|TRBJ2-7|TRBD2
CASSPLAEALHEQYF
TGTGCCAGCAGTCCACTAGCGGAGGCGCTCCACGAGCAGTACTTC
>TRBV29-1|once|TRBJ1-1|-
CSVDNYRMNTEAFF
TGCAGCGTCGACAATTACAGGATGAACACTGAAGCTTTCTTT
>TRBV4-2|-|TRBJ2-3|-
CASSQPMQGKDTQYF
TGTGCCAGCAGCCAACCCATGCAGGGGAAAGATACGCAGTATTTT
>TRBV4-1|few|TRBJ2-1|TRBD2
CASSQALAGEYEQFF
TGCGCCAGCAGCCAAGCACTAGCGGGAGAGTATGAGCAGTTCTTC